Below, 15 T cell receptor beta chains from the same sample are listed, as sequenced in a study of low-dose radiotherapy and immunotherapy resistance in tumors. Noted time point: after trial treatment. Treatment: LDRT plus nivolumab, ipilimumab, low-dose cyclophosphamide and aspirin (RACIN trial). Priming of first-strand cDNA relied on TRAV- and TRBV-specific primers (covering alpha and beta chains). A roughly 22-cycle PCR with a constant-region primer and V-primer adapter amplified TCRs. Using its own MiXCR run on the reads, TCRdb lists one record per CDR3 protein. The sample carries about 39,000 distinct CDR3 sequences, roughly 20% recorded once. Source: PBMCs, taken after low-dose radiotherapy plus immunotherapy. The receptors originated from a female donor with ovarian cancer.

With respect to this clonotype: It differs at one base from a far larger clone, so likely a read error. The chain couples TRBV20-1 to TRBJ2-1; TRBD1 or TRBD2 may be the D gene (5 bases each). The V gene lost 1 base and the J gene lost 10 bases, with 17 bases spanning the gap. Per the germline V gene, CDR1 is DFQATT and CDR2 is SNEGSKA (reference sequence). The CDR3 runs to 14 residues. The CDR3 DNA sequence: TGCAGTGCTAGAGCTCCGGGACGAGACTACGAGCAGTTCTTC. Translation: CSARAPGRDYEQFF.

Ten or more counts support this clonotype. The V and J genes are TRBV6-2 or TRBV6-3 and TRBJ1-2, with a tentative D call TRBD1 (5 bases). Between the trimmed V and J ends, which lost 5 bases and 1 base, there was a span of 5 bases. The germline CDR1 and CDR2 sequences are MNHEY and SVGEGT. The CDR3 runs 12 residues. CDR3 amino acids: CASSDSNYGYTF. The CDR3 DNA follows: TGTGCCAGCAGTGACAGTAACTATGGCTACACCTTC.

This sequence joins TRBV28 and TRBJ1-6; D is perhaps TRBD1 (6 bases). The CDR3 runs 14 residues. The V and J ends lost 8 bases and 6 bases respectively, with 14 bases between them. Germline V gene sequence: CDR1 MDHEN, CDR2 SYDVKM. The CDR3 protein is CASFGGLSNSPLHF. CDR3 nucleotides: TGTGCCAGCTTTGGGGGGCTTAGTAATTCACCCCTCCACTTT.

This clonotype has a count of ten or more. The chain uses TRBV20-1 and TRBJ2-7; D is undetermined. CDR3 size: 12 residues. Germline V CDR1 and CDR2: DFQATT, SNEGSKA (reference sequence). With 0 bases removed from V and 1 base from J, the gap between germline ends came to 4 bases. The CDR3 loop reads CSAREPSYEQYF. The CDR3 DNA follows: TGCAGTGCTAGAGAACCATCCTACGAGCAGTACTTC.

As to this clonotype: A read error is likely here: a far larger clone is one base away. The chain uses TRBV28 and TRBJ2-7; 8 bases align to TRBD1. The V gene end was trimmed by 5 bases and the J gene end by 7 bases; junction bases not matched to a gene: 13. The germline CDR1 and CDR2 sequences are MDHEN and SYDVKM. There are 15 residues in the CDR3. In nucleotides, the CDR3 is TGTGCCAGCAGTCCCGGGACAGGAGCCTACAATGAGCAGTACTTC. Translation: CASSPGTGAYNEQYF.

At least ten counts were recorded for this clonotype. The chain links TRBV6-5 to TRBJ2-7; maybe TRBD1 (6 bases). The germline gives CDR1 MNHEY, CDR2 SVGAGI. The CDR3 contains 15 residues. V was trimmed by 6 bases and J by 0 bases, leaving 15 bases between them. The CDR3 sequence: CASSPRRGSSYEQYF. DNA of the CDR3: TGTGCCAGCAGCCCCCGTAGGGGGAGCTCCTACGAGCAGTACTTC.

The sample holds many counts of this clonotype. The V and J genes are TRBV27 and TRBJ1-6; the match to TRBD1 covers 12 bases. CDR3 length: 15 residues. Per the germline V gene, CDR1 is MNHEY and CDR2 is SMNVEV (reference sequence). Unmatched junction bases numbered 6, after V lost 5 bases and J lost 10 bases. Here the CDR3 reads CASSLGTGGGSPLHF. CDR3 in DNA: TGTGCCAGCAGTCTGGGGACAGGGGGCGGATCACCCCTCCACTTT.

This clonotype was found many times. The gene calls are TRBV29-1 and TRBJ2-5; D is uncertain. Germline V gene lookup returns CDR1 SQVTM and CDR2 ANQGSEA. V lost 4 bases and J 5 bases, leaving 20 bases between the germline ends. This CDR3 contains 15 residues. This CDR3 reads CSVVDLGSESETQYF. The DNA of the CDR3 is TGCAGCGTTGTGGACCTGGGAAGTGAATCTGAGACCCAGTACTTC.

In DNA form, the CDR3 reads TGTGCCATCCCGGATTTGTACGACAATGAGCAGTTCTTC. The encoded protein is CAIPDLYDNEQFF. The rearrangement links TRBV7-9 to TRBJ2-1; unclear D gene. The length of the CDR3 is 13 residues. V lost 10 bases and J 5 bases, leaving 15 bases between the germline ends. The germline V gene encodes CDR1 SEHNR and CDR2 FQNEAQ (reference sequence).

The table lists this clonotype with many counts. J is TRBJ2-5 and V is TRBV12-3 or TRBV12-4, with D possibly matching TRBD1 (5 bases). CDR3 length: 14 residues. The V gene lost 6 bases and the J gene lost 5 bases, with 16 bases spanning the gap. The CDR3 bases are TGTGCCAGCAGCCCAAATACAGGCTCCGAGACCCAGTACTTC. Its protein is CASSPNTGSETQYF.

At least ten counts were recorded for this clonotype. The chain recombines TRBV6-5 with TRBJ1-1; D ambiguous. The CDR3 has 13 residues. With 7 bases removed from V and 5 bases from J, the gap between germline ends came to 14 bases. Per the germline V gene, CDR1 is MNHEY and CDR2 is SVGAGI. CDR3 nucleotides: TGTGCCAGCACCAGAGATCTGTGGACTGAAGCTTTCTTT. Translated: CASTRDLWTEAFF.

This clonotype was detected ten times or more. The J gene is TRBJ2-7, the V gene TRBV28, with 9 bases that match TRBD1. CDR3 length: 14 amino acids. CDR1 and CDR2 from the germline V gene are MDHEN and SYDVKM. With V trimmed by 1 base and J by 8 bases, 6 bases remained unmatched. In DNA form, the CDR3 reads TGTGCCAGCAGTTTATCGGGGACAGGGTATCAGCAGTACTTC. Translating it yields CASSLSGTGYQQYF.

There are many counts of this clonotype. The rearrangement links TRBV12-3 or TRBV12-4 to TRBJ1-5, with 9 bases identical to TRBD1. CDR3 size: 14 residues. V shed 6 bases and J 6 bases; nucleotides not matched to a gene: 6. The CDR3 sequence is CASRWTGEGQPQHF. The CDR3 nucleotides are TGTGCCAGCAGATGGACAGGGGAAGGTCAGCCCCAGCATTTT.

The genes are TRBV24-1 and TRBJ2-3; 12 bases match TRBD2. The junction had 4 bases not matched to a gene; V was cut back by 2 bases and J by 5 bases. Germline assignment: CDR1 KGHDR and CDR2 SFDVKD. This CDR3 has 16 residues. The CDR3 reads CATSDSTSGSVDTQYF. DNA for the CDR3: TGTGCCACCAGTGATTCGACTAGCGGGAGTGTAGATACGCAGTATTTT.

This clonotype was observed a handful of times. The genes are TRBV19 and TRBJ2-7; 10 nucleotides match TRBD1. The CDR3 spans 16 residues. CDR1 and CDR2 (germline): LNHDA, SQIVND (reference sequence). Germline trimming cut 5 bases from V and 2 bases from J; bases unmatched to any gene: 9. The CDR3 loop is CASSPSRDRGTYEQYF. In DNA, the CDR3 is TGTGCCAGTAGTCCCTCCCGGGACAGGGGTACCTACGAGCAGTACTTC.